The 32 T cell receptor beta chains listed next were all sequenced from one sample in a study of regulatory T cells in long-lasting Graves disease. With iRepertoire HTBI primers and Arm-PCR of CDR3 regions, TCR beta libraries were built. TCRdb re-analysed the multiplex PCR reads in MiXCR, keeping a single row per CDR3 protein. The top ten hold more than 10% of the sample, which has about 560,000 distinct CDR3 sequences, around 15% seen once. The time point was: newly diagnosed GD, antithyroid drugs for less than 3 months. PBMC-extracted RNA yielded the TCR library. This sample also appeared in a second study, on T cells in Graves' hyperthyroidism and ophthalmopathy.

The sequencing here drew on peripheral blood mononuclear cells (PBMCs), taken at new diagnosis, from a patient treated with antithyroid drugs. The receptors shown here come from a man aged 18 to 29 with Graves disease.

This clonotype was recorded at least ten times. The chain's CDR3 is CASSPLQGGYEQYF. The DNA of the CDR3 is TGTGCCAGCAGCCCTCTTCAGGGGGGCTACGAGCAGTACTTC. The chain uses TRBV27 and TRBJ2-7; D perhaps matches TRBD1 (7 bases). Germline V gene data show CDR1 as MNHEY and CDR2 as SMNVEV (reference sequence). The CDR3 runs 14 residues. V was clipped by 6 bases and J by 3 bases, with 15 bases between them.

The gene calls are TRBV6-2 or TRBV6-3 and TRBJ2-7; TRBD1 matches 8 bases. The germline V gene has CDR1 MNHEY and CDR2 SVGEGT. The V segment lost 5 bases and the J segment 7 bases; nucleotides outside the gene matches: 16. The CDR3 is made up of 16 amino acids. DNA for the CDR3: TGTGCCAGCAGTCGGTGGGTAGGCCAGGGGGCGGGTGAGCAGTACTTC. The encoded protein is CASSRWVGQGAGEQYF.

This clonotype showed up just a few times. The CDR3, as DNA: TGTGCCAGCAGTTCCCGCGGACAGGGAACCTACGAGCAGTACTTC. This sequence encodes CASSSRGQGTYEQYF. The rearrangement uses TRBV12-3 or TRBV12-4 and TRBJ2-7; TRBD1 aligns across 8 bases. The CDR3 covers 15 residues. With V trimmed by 4 bases and J by 2 bases, 7 bases remained unmatched.

This clonotype was recorded many times. The rearrangement joins TRBV3-1 to TRBJ1-5, with D hard to call. The CDR3 contains 13 residues. Per germline, CDR1 LGHDT and CDR2 YNNKEL (reference sequence). Trimming left V 0 bases short and J 11 bases short, with 11 bases between. CDR3 DNA: TGTGCCAGCAGCCAAGATCGTCGGGGATCCCAGCATTTT. Translated, it gives CASSQDRRGSQHF.

There are many counts of this clonotype. This rearrangement joins TRBV7-8 to TRBJ2-5; weak D call: TRBD2 (5 bases). The length of the CDR3 is 13 residues. Trimming cost V 6 bases and J 4 bases, with 12 bases left between them. The germline V gene has CDR1 SGHVS and CDR2 FQNEAQ. In DNA form, the CDR3 reads TGTGCCAGCAGGGCGGGTAATTTAGAGACCCAGTACTTC. It yields the protein CASRAGNLETQYF.

V and J are TRBV6-2 or TRBV6-3 and TRBJ1-2; the D is unclear. The V end was cut by 0 bases, the J end by 4 bases, with 9 bases between. There are 14 residues in the CDR3. Germline loops: CDR1 MNHEY, CDR2 SVGEGT. In DNA, the CDR3 is TGTGCCAGCAGTTACTCTCAGCAATTCTATGGCTACACCTTC. It yields the protein CASSYSQQFYGYTF.

This clonotype was seen many times. V is TRBV12-3 or TRBV12-4 and J is TRBJ1-1; 8 bases are shared with TRBD1. This CDR3 spans 16 amino acids. After removal of 5 bases from V and 6 bases from J, the junction contained 14 bases not matched to a gene. The DNA of the CDR3 is TGTGCCAGCAGTCCCGGGGACAGGATTTCGATGGCTGAAGCTTTCTTT. This translates into CASSPGDRISMAEAFF.

This clonotype was seen a handful of times. The chain employs TRBV4-1 and TRBJ2-3; no reliable D call. Trimming took off 0 bases at V and 9 bases at J, with 16 bases between the two ends. The CDR3 is 15 residues long. Germline CDR1 MGHRA, CDR2 YSYEKL. The CDR3 loop reads CASSQDKADLLTQYF. In DNA, the CDR3 is TGCGCCAGCAGCCAAGATAAGGCGGACCTCCTCACGCAGTATTTT.

Only a few counts were recorded for this clonotype. The genes are TRBV20-1 and TRBJ2-3; possibly TRBD2 for D (5 bases). The CDR3 sequence is 12 residues long. V was shortened by 5 bases and J by 6 bases, with 12 bases between the two germline ends. Germline assignment: CDR1 DFQATT and CDR2 SNEGSKA (reference sequence). CDR3 in DNA: TGCAGTGCTGGACGACCGGGGGATACGCAGTATTTT. Its translation: CSAGRPGDTQYF.

This clonotype came up once. A junction boundary mismatches the germline segment, possibly from a read error. The chain combines TRBV19 with TRBJ2-7, with D perhaps TRBD1 (6 bases). Germline V CDR1 and CDR2: LNHDA, SQIVND (reference sequence). The CDR3 extends over 15 amino acids. The chain's CDR3 is CASSPVGASYNEQYF. CDR3 bases: TGTGCCAGTAGCCCTGTGGGGGCGTCCTACAATGAGCAATACTTC.

There are a few counts of this clonotype. The rearrangement joins TRBV27 to TRBJ2-5, with 8 bases that match TRBD1. The trim removed 6 bases at V and 5 bases at J, leaving 17 bases unmatched. The germline V gene encodes CDR1 MNHEY and CDR2 SMNVEV (reference sequence). This CDR3 region has 17 residues. CDR3 sequence: CASSRLPKTGVRETQYF. Written as DNA, the CDR3 is TGTGCCAGCAGCCGTTTGCCAAAGACAGGGGTTCGGGAGACCCAGTACTTC.

The J gene is TRBJ2-7, the V gene TRBV20-1; the D is unclear. Germline V gene lookup returns CDR1 DFQATT and CDR2 SNEGSKA (reference sequence). The CDR3 is 13 amino acids. V lost 0 bases to trimming and J lost 0 bases, with 6 bases between them. CDR3 in DNA: TGCAGTGCTAGAGATCACCGCTCCTACGAGCAGTACTTC. It specifies CSARDHRSYEQYF.

A few counts support this clonotype. J is TRBJ1-2 and V is TRBV9, with 9 bases identical to TRBD1. This CDR3 region has 14 residues. Unmatched junction bases numbered 7, after V lost 4 bases and J lost 6 bases. Germline V gene sequence: CDR1 SGDLS, CDR2 YYNGEE. The CDR3 bases are TGTGCCAGCAGCCCGAGACAGGGGGTAAATGGCTACACCTTC. Translation gives CASSPRQGVNGYTF. Complete variable domain (other parts from reference TRBV9 and TRBJ1-2): DSGVTQTPKHLITATGQRVTLRCSPRSGDLSVYWYQQSLDQGLQFLIQYYNGEERAKGNILERFSAQQFPDLHSELNLSSLELGDSALYFCASSPRQGVNGYTFGSGTRLTVV.

This clonotype was seen at least ten times. This rearrangement joins TRBV2 to TRBJ2-5; D remains ambiguous. There are 12 residues in the CDR3. Trimming pared 0 bases from V and 4 bases from J, leaving 3 bases between. Looked up from germline, CDR1 is SNHLY and CDR2 is FYNNEI. CDR3 in amino acids: CASSEARETQYF. DNA for the CDR3: TGTGCCAGCAGTGAAGCACGAGAGACCCAGTACTTC.

This clonotype was counted many times. This chain connects TRBV7-2 to TRBJ2-1, with 11 bases identical to TRBD2. Germline V gene sequence: CDR1 SGHTA, CDR2 FQGNSA. This CDR3 has 15 amino acids. With 1 base clipped from V and 5 bases from J, the junction kept 1 base outside the gene matches. CDR3 nucleotide sequence: TGTGCCAGCAGCTTAGTAGCGGGAGGGAACAATGAGCAGTTCTTC. This gives the protein CASSLVAGGNNEQFF.

A few counts support this clonotype. The chain has TRBV10-2 and TRBJ2-1, with D tentatively TRBD1 or TRBD2 (7 bases each). V was cut by 2 bases and J by 6 bases, with 14 bases left in between. The CDR3 loop spans 15 amino acids. CDR1 is WSHSY, CDR2 SAAADI, per germline. CDR3 DNA sequence: TGCGCCAGCAGTGAGGCAGGGGGGGCCGCCAATGAGCAGTTCTTC. Amino acids: CASSEAGGAANEQFF.

There are many counts of this clonotype. The chain joins TRBV30 to TRBJ2-7; 8 bases are a match to TRBD1. Per the germline V gene, CDR1 is GTSNPN and CDR2 is SVGIG (reference sequence). This CDR3 comprises 13 residues. V was clipped by 4 bases and J by 6 bases; unmatched bases: 8. The CDR3 is CAWISGRGREQYF. The DNA for the CDR3 is TGTGCCTGGATCTCTGGCAGGGGGCGCGAGCAGTACTTC.

This sequence joins TRBV25-1 and TRBJ2-1, with D possibly matching TRBD2 (6 bases). CDR1 and CDR2 (germline): MGHDK, SYGVNS. The CDR3 contains 13 residues. V was trimmed by 8 bases and J by 4 bases, leaving 12 bases between them. The CDR3: CASGRTRYNEQFF. DNA of the CDR3: TGTGCCAGCGGGAGGACACGTTACAATGAGCAGTTCTTC.

In its sample, this clonotype was seen a few times. The chain links TRBV5-1 to TRBJ2-1; D is undetermined. Trimming took 0 bases from V and 8 from J, leaving 12 bases between them. Germline values: CDR1 SGHRS, CDR2 YFSETQ. This CDR3 is 14 amino acids long. The CDR3 reads CASSLASTAHEQFF. The DNA for the CDR3 is TGCGCCAGCAGCTTGGCCTCTACCGCCCATGAGCAGTTCTTC.

This sequence joins TRBV20-1 and TRBJ2-5, with 11 bases lining up with TRBD2. The CDR3 length is 21 residues. Germline assignment: CDR1 DFQATT and CDR2 SNEGSKA (reference sequence). V lost 6 bases to trimming and J lost 1 base; unmatched junction nucleotides: 25. The CDR3 coding sequence is TGCAGTGCCACAAACTGGGGTGCGGGGGCTCGGCTAGCGGGAGGCCAAGAGACCCAGTACTTC. Residues: CSATNWGAGARLAGGQETQYF.

In its sample, this clonotype was seen many times. The rearrangement uses TRBV24-1 and TRBJ2-1; D is unresolved. Between the trimmed V and J ends, which lost 0 bases and 6 bases, there was a span of 8 bases. CDR1 KGHDR and CDR2 SFDVKD come from the germline V gene. This CDR3 is 14 amino acids long. In nucleotides, the CDR3 is TGTGCCACCAGTGATTTGCAAGTGGGCAATGAGCAGTTCTTC. Amino acid sequence: CATSDLQVGNEQFF.

This clonotype was seen ten or more times. This chain links TRBV6-1 with TRBJ1-5; D not certain. This CDR3 contains 12 residues. Trimming removed 8 bases from V and 6 bases from J, with 11 bases in between. In germline, CDR1 is MNHNS, CDR2 SASEGT. CDR3 DNA sequence: TGTGCCAGCGGTGGCCGGGCTCAGCCCCAGCATTTT. Protein: CASGGRAQPQHF.

About this clonotype: Sequence at one end of the junction differs from germline and may be a read error. This chain uses TRBV5-1 with TRBJ1-2; possibly TRBD1 for D (5 bases). The CDR3 runs to 13 residues. Per the germline V gene, CDR1 is SGHRS and CDR2 is YFSETQ. CDR3 DNA sequence: TGTGCCAGCAGCGCCTCGGGGGTCTATGGCTACACCTTC. Its translation is CASSASGVYGYTF.

V is TRBV7-9 and J is TRBJ1-1, with D tentatively TRBD1 (5 bases). Between the trimmed V and J ends, which lost 1 base and 7 bases, there was a span of 13 bases. Germline lookup yields CDR1 SEHNR and CDR2 FQNEAQ (reference sequence). The CDR3 covers 14 residues. CDR3 in DNA: TGTGCCAGCAGCTTAGAGTACCGGGGGGGTGAAGCTTTCTTT. Translating it yields CASSLEYRGGEAFF.

The V and J genes are TRBV5-5 and TRBJ2-1, with a possible D match to TRBD1 (6 bases). The germline gives CDR1 SGHKS, CDR2 YYEKEE (reference sequence). Trimming took off 4 bases at V and 6 bases at J, with 17 bases between the two ends. This CDR3 contains 15 residues. This chain's CDR3 is CASSPWGLRGNEQFF. CDR3 nucleotides: TGTGCCAGCAGCCCATGGGGGCTGCGCGGCAATGAGCAGTTCTTC. Together with reference TRBV5-5 and TRBJ2-1, the CDR3 gives the full variable domain: DAGVTQSPTHLIKTRGQQVTLRCSPISGHKSVSWYQQVLGQGPQFIFQYYEKEERGRGNFPDRFSARQFPNYSSELNVNALLLGDSALYLCASSPWGLRGNEQFFGPGTRLTVL.

In this sample, this clonotype turned up many times. The J gene is TRBJ2-1, the V gene TRBV19; possible D gene TRBD2, 6 bases. Per the germline V gene, CDR1 is LNHDA and CDR2 is SQIVND (reference sequence). The V end was cut by 3 bases, the J end by 7 bases, with 16 bases between. This CDR3 has 15 amino acids. The CDR3 protein is CASSMVAALLNEQFF. The CDR3 DNA reads as TGTGCCAGTAGTATGGTAGCGGCTCTATTAAATGAGCAGTTCTTC.

In this sample, this clonotype turned up many times. The chain employs TRBV6-1 and TRBJ2-2; 10 bases line up with TRBD2. The germline V gene has CDR1 MNHNS and CDR2 SASEGT. V gave up 7 bases and J gave up 6 bases; unmatched junction bases: 5. This CDR3 has 14 amino acids. The CDR3 loop reads CASTPGLASGELFF. Written as DNA, the CDR3 is TGTGCCAGCACCCCGGGACTAGCGTCCGGGGAGCTGTTTTTT.

This clonotype showed up many times. The chain carries TRBV28 and TRBJ2-7, with D possibly being TRBD1 (6 bases). The CDR3 is 12 amino acids. V was shortened by 6 bases and J by 6 bases, with 12 bases between the two germline ends. CDR1 is MDHEN, CDR2 SYDVKM, per germline. DNA for the CDR3: TGTGCCAGCAGCTCTACAGGGTTCGAGCAGTACTTC. Its translation: CASSSTGFEQYF.

This clonotype was counted ten times or more. V gene TRBV5-1 combines with J gene TRBJ2-1; 9 bases agree with TRBD2. J was trimmed by 7 bases and V by 3 bases; bases with no gene match: 14. Germline values: CDR1 SGHRS, CDR2 YFSETQ. This CDR3 spans 17 amino acids. In DNA, the CDR3 is TGCGCCAGCAGCTCCCTCCCTGAGCGGGAGGATAGGAATGAGCAGTTCTTC. Translation gives CASSSLPEREDRNEQFF.

The chain uses TRBV27 and TRBJ1-5, with 9 bases lining up with TRBD1. Germline V CDR1 and CDR2: MNHEY, SMNVEV (reference sequence). V lost 5 bases to trimming and J lost 2 bases; unmatched junction nucleotides: 7. The CDR3 is 16 residues long. CDR3 DNA sequence: TGTGCCAGCAGTGGGGGACAGGGAACTCGCAATCAGCCCCAGCATTTT. This sequence encodes CASSGGQGTRNQPQHF.

This clonotype was counted many times. J is TRBJ1-2 and V is TRBV28; D is unclear. V lost 8 bases and J lost 8, with 15 bases in between. This CDR3 is built from 12 residues. Germline CDR1 and CDR2: MDHEN and SYDVKM. CDR3: CASAPTSGGYTF. The CDR3 DNA sequence: TGTGCCAGCGCCCCGACATCGGGAGGCTACACCTTC.

This chain links TRBV20-1 with TRBJ2-7; 8 nucleotides match TRBD1. V was clipped by 0 bases and J by 5 bases; unmatched bases: 12. Looked up from germline, CDR1 is DFQATT and CDR2 is SNEGSKA (reference sequence). The length of the CDR3 is 16 residues. Written as DNA, the CDR3 is TGCAGTGCTAGAGATTCCCGGGACAGGAATTTCCACGAGCAGTACTTC. Translation: CSARDSRDRNFHEQYF.